A single sample gave rise to the 9 T cell receptor beta chains below, sequenced in a study of regulatory T cells in long-lasting Graves disease. The sample's time point: persistent/refractory GD, antithyroid drugs over 5 years with positive TRAb. RNA isolated from PBMCs was used to make the TCR library. Library construction for TCR beta used iRepertoire HTBI primers and Arm-PCR of CDR3 regions. TCRdb passed the multiplex PCR reads through MiXCR, listing each CDR3 protein once. The data contain 300,000 to 350,000 distinct CDR3 sequences, around 20% of them singletons. The sequencing used peripheral blood mononuclear cells (PBMCs), collected when the disease was refractory, from a patient treated with antithyroid drugs. These receptors all stem from a female donor with Graves disease.

The sample holds many counts of this clonotype. V gene TRBV28 combines with J gene TRBJ1-5, with 8 nucleotides matching TRBD1. V was pared by 6 bases and J by 0 bases, with 4 bases of the junction left unmatched. From germline, CDR1 is MDHEN and CDR2 SYDVKM. The CDR3 is made up of 15 amino acids. CDR3 in amino acids: CASRLTGGSNQPQHF. The CDR3 DNA reads as TGTGCCAGCAGACTTACAGGGGGTAGCAATCAGCCCCAGCATTTT.

At least ten counts were recorded for this clonotype. The gene calls are TRBV2 and TRBJ2-3; possibly TRBD2 for D (6 bases). V shed 6 bases and J shed 10 bases, with 11 bases lying between them. Germline V lookup: CDR1 SNHLY, CDR2 FYNNEI. The length of the CDR3 is 11 residues. CDR3 in amino acids: CASRRLVAQYF. CDR3 DNA sequence: TGTGCCAGCAGAAGACTAGTGGCGCAGTATTTT.

This clonotype was recorded a few times. The chain combines TRBV29-1 with TRBJ1-1, with D tentatively TRBD1 (6 bases). Between the trimmed V and J ends, which lost 7 bases and 1 base, there was a span of 13 bases. CDR3 length equals 13 residues. The germline V gene encodes CDR1 SQVTM and CDR2 ANQGSEA. The CDR3 DNA follows: TGCAGCGCGGCCCCGACAGGGAACACTGAAGCTTTCTTT. Translated, it gives CSAAPTGNTEAFF.

This clonotype occurred many times. The genes are TRBV24-1 and TRBJ2-7, with D perhaps matching TRBD1 (6 bases). This CDR3 is built from 14 residues. V lost 3 bases and J 2 bases, leaving 10 bases between the germline ends. The germline CDR1 and CDR2 sequences are KGHDR and SFDVKD. The CDR3 region has the DNA TGTGCCACCAGTGATATGGGACACCCCTACGAGCAGTACTTC. It codes for CATSDMGHPYEQYF.

In this sample, this clonotype turned up a few times. This chain connects TRBV7-8 to TRBJ2-2; no definite D call. Trimming pared 2 bases from V and 0 bases from J, leaving 19 bases between. Looked up from germline, CDR1 is SGHVS and CDR2 is FQNEAQ. The CDR3 contains 19 residues. CDR3 amino acids: CASSLYRIPTGANTGELFF. The CDR3, as DNA: TGTGCCAGCAGCTTATATAGGATCCCCACGGGTGCGAACACCGGGGAGCTGTTTTTT.

This sequence joins TRBV29-1 and TRBJ2-2; possible D gene TRBD1, 5 bases. The CDR3 has 14 amino acids. Germline CDR1 is SQVTM and CDR2 is ANQGSEA. V lost 6 bases to trimming and J lost 1 base, with 12 bases between them. In DNA, the CDR3 is TGCAGCGTCACAGGAATATTGAACACCGGGGAGCTGTTTTTT. As protein: CSVTGILNTGELFF.

This clonotype was seen repeatedly, ten times or more. The CDR3 sequence is CASSVGQGGGYTF. In nucleotides, the CDR3 is TGCGCCAGCAGCGTGGGACAGGGCGGCGGCTACACCTTC. The chain is built from TRBV5-1 and TRBJ1-2, with 9 bases identical to TRBD1. The CDR3 spans 13 residues. Losses at the gene ends were 4 bases for V and 8 bases for J; bases not matched to a gene: 6. CDR1 SGHRS and CDR2 YFSETQ come from the germline V gene.

This clonotype was detected a few times. J is TRBJ1-6 and V is TRBV18; D may be TRBD1 (6 bases). Looked up from germline, CDR1 is KGHSH and CDR2 is LQKENI. This CDR3 comprises 14 residues. Trimming took 2 bases from V and 10 from J, leaving 12 bases between them. The CDR3 region has the DNA TGTGCCAGCTCACCAGGGACAACCATGTCACCCCTCCACTTT. Its protein product is CASSPGTTMSPLHF.

This clonotype was observed at least ten times. This sequence joins TRBV11-2 and TRBJ2-7, with TRBD1 as a possible D gene (5 bases). V lost 7 bases and J lost 3, with 10 bases in between. Looked up from germline, CDR1 is SGHAT and CDR2 is FQNNGV. The CDR3 runs to 12 residues. CDR3 in DNA: TGTGCCAGCAAGGGCAGGGACTACGAGCAGTACTTC. Its protein is CASKGRDYEQYF. The whole variable domain, remainder taken from reference TRBV11-2 and TRBJ2-7, is EAGVAQSPRYKIIEKRQSVAFWCNPISGHATLYWYQQILGQGPKLLIQFQNNGVVDDSQLPKDRFSAERLKGVDSTLKIQPAKLEDSAVYLCASKGRDYEQYFGPGTRLTVT.